A selection of T cell receptor beta chains follows, all from one sample in a study of T cells in Graves' hyperthyroidism and ophthalmopathy. Via MiXCR, TCRdb re-called the multiplex PCR reads, giving one row per CDR3 protein. The sample lists approximately 400,000 distinct CDR3 sequences; roughly 14% were seen once. The specimen sequenced was blood. The receptor source for this set is a woman aged 18-29 years with Graves' hyperthyroidism. CDR3s include the opening cysteine and the closing phenylalanine or tryptophan. The order of the fields is clone size, D gene, J gene, V gene, CDR3 DNA, CDR3 protein. The D gene is left open where the match is weak. Size tells how often a clone was seen (once, few, many) or the class of an expanded clone, and some rows leave it out.

clone_size: many
d_call: TRBD1
j_call: TRBJ2-7
v_call: TRBV6-1
cdr3_nt: TGTGCCAGCAGTGAATGGGACAGGGGACACTACGAGCAGTACTTC
cdr3_aa: CASSEWDRGHYEQYF

clone_size: many
d_call: TRBD1
j_call: TRBJ1-6
v_call: TRBV7-8
cdr3_nt: TGTGCCAGCAGCTCAACGGGGACAGCTACGCGGTCACCCCTCCACTTT
cdr3_aa: CASSSTGTATRSPLHF

clone_size: many
d_call: TRBD2
j_call: TRBJ2-1
v_call: TRBV12-3/TRBV12-4
cdr3_nt: TGTGCCAGCAGTGTACTAGCGGGAGCCCTAAATGAGCAGTTCTTC
cdr3_aa: CASSVLAGALNEQFF

clone_size: many
d_call: -
j_call: TRBJ1-2
v_call: TRBV2
cdr3_nt: TGTGCCAGCAGTGCGGCCGGCGCTAACTATGGCTACACCTTC
cdr3_aa: CASSAAGANYGYTF

clone_size: many
d_call: -
j_call: TRBJ2-7
v_call: TRBV18
cdr3_nt: TGTGCCAGCTCACCTCCCCATGGGGGAGAGCAGTACTTC
cdr3_aa: CASSPPHGGEQYF

clone_size: many
d_call: TRBD1
j_call: TRBJ1-2
v_call: TRBV28
cdr3_nt: TGTGCCAGCAGCCCAAACGACAGGGGTCGACTCTATGGCTACACCTTC
cdr3_aa: CASSPNDRGRLYGYTF

clone_size: many
d_call: -
j_call: TRBJ2-3
v_call: TRBV12-3/TRBV12-4
cdr3_nt: TGTGCCAGCAGCCCCAGCGGGCTAGCGTCTACAGATACGCAGTATTTT
cdr3_aa: CASSPSGLASTDTQYF

clone_size: -
d_call: TRBD2
j_call: TRBJ2-1
v_call: TRBV30
cdr3_nt: TGTGCCTGGAGTGTAGGCGGGAGGTCTGAGCAGTTCTTC
cdr3_aa: CAWSVGGRSEQFF

clone_size: -
d_call: TRBD1
j_call: TRBJ2-5
v_call: TRBV5-1
cdr3_nt: TGCGCCAGCAGCTTCCGGACAGGGTGGGAGACCCAGTACTTC
cdr3_aa: CASSFRTGWETQYF

clone_size: many
d_call: -
j_call: TRBJ2-1
v_call: TRBV15
cdr3_nt: TGTGCCACCAGCAGAAAAAGACAGGTCCCCGTCAATGAGCAGTTCTTC
cdr3_aa: CATSRKRQVPVNEQFF

clone_size: few
d_call: TRBD2
j_call: TRBJ2-3
v_call: TRBV2
cdr3_nt: TGTGCCAGCAGTGCCGCGGGGGGAGTTATAGATACGCAGTATTTT
cdr3_aa: CASSAAGGVIDTQYF

clone_size: many
d_call: -
j_call: TRBJ1-2
v_call: TRBV6-6
cdr3_nt: TGTGCCAGCAGTTACTCCATTGCGGCTAACTATGGCTACACCTTC
cdr3_aa: CASSYSIAANYGYTF

clone_size: -
d_call: TRBD2
j_call: TRBJ2-3
v_call: TRBV28
cdr3_nt: TGTGCCAGCAGCCCCCCAGCGGGGGGAACAGATACGCAGTATTTT
cdr3_aa: CASSPPAGGTDTQYF

clone_size: -
d_call: -
j_call: TRBJ1-6
v_call: TRBV25-1
cdr3_nt: TGTGCCAGCAGCCCTTCCAGGGACTATAATTCACCCCTCCACTTT
cdr3_aa: CASSPSRDYNSPLHF

clone_size: many
d_call: -
j_call: TRBJ1-5
v_call: TRBV27
cdr3_nt: TGTGCCAGCAGTTTCAACAGGCGGCAGCCCCAGCATTTT
cdr3_aa: CASSFNRRQPQHF

clone_size: many
d_call: -
j_call: TRBJ1-2
v_call: TRBV30
cdr3_nt: TGTGCCTGGAGCTTATACAGGGATGGCTACACCTTC
cdr3_aa: CAWSLYRDGYTF

clone_size: many
d_call: -
j_call: TRBJ1-4
v_call: TRBV11-3
cdr3_nt: TGTGCCAGCAGCTCCGTCCAGGCCTCGGGGGAAAAACTGTTTTTT
cdr3_aa: CASSSVQASGEKLFF

clone_size: many
d_call: -
j_call: TRBJ1-4
v_call: TRBV6-1
cdr3_nt: TGTGCCAGCAGTAATACAGTTATTACGGAAAAACTGTTTTTT
cdr3_aa: CASSNTVITEKLFF

clone_size: few
d_call: TRBD1
j_call: TRBJ1-3
v_call: TRBV4-1
cdr3_nt: TGCGCCAGCAGCCAAATCAGGGGGCCTTACTCTGGAAACACCATATATTTT
cdr3_aa: CASSQIRGPYSGNTIYF

clone_size: -
d_call: TRBD1
j_call: TRBJ2-3
v_call: TRBV20-1
cdr3_nt: TGCAGTGCTAGCCCGACAGGGATTAGCACAGATACGCAGTATTTT
cdr3_aa: CSASPTGISTDTQYF

clone_size: many
d_call: TRBD1
j_call: TRBJ2-7
v_call: TRBV4-2
cdr3_nt: TGTGCCAGCAGCCAAGATAGGACAGGGGCTAACTCCTACGAGCAGTACTTC
cdr3_aa: CASSQDRTGANSYEQYF

clone_size: many
d_call: -
j_call: TRBJ2-7
v_call: TRBV2
cdr3_nt: TGTGCCAGCAGGATAGGGGTGGACTACGAGCAGTACTTC
cdr3_aa: CASRIGVDYEQYF

clone_size: many
d_call: TRBD1
j_call: TRBJ2-2
v_call: TRBV7-9
cdr3_nt: TGTGCCAGCAGCACCCGGACAGGCTTGAACACCGGGGAGCTGTTTTTT
cdr3_aa: CASSTRTGLNTGELFF

clone_size: -
d_call: -
j_call: TRBJ2-1
v_call: TRBV6-5
cdr3_nt: TGTGCCAGCAGTTCTCTAGGGAGCTACTACAATGAGCAGTTCTTC
cdr3_aa: CASSSLGSYYNEQFF

clone_size: many
d_call: TRBD1
j_call: TRBJ2-2
v_call: TRBV11-1
cdr3_nt: TGTGCCAGCAGCTTGGGACAGGGGGCTGGTCCCGGGGAGCTGTTTTTT
cdr3_aa: CASSLGQGAGPGELFF

clone_size: few
d_call: TRBD1
j_call: TRBJ2-1
v_call: TRBV10-3
cdr3_nt: TGTGCCATCAGTGACGGACAGGCAGGGTACAATGAGCAGTTCTTC
cdr3_aa: CAISDGQAGYNEQFF

clone_size: -
d_call: -
j_call: TRBJ1-2
v_call: TRBV11-2
cdr3_nt: TGTGCCAGCAGCTTAGAAGGGGATGGCTACACCTTC
cdr3_aa: CASSLEGDGYTF

clone_size: many
d_call: TRBD2
j_call: TRBJ2-7
v_call: TRBV9
cdr3_nt: TGTGCCAGCAGCGCTCCACTAGCGGGGGGTTCCTACGAGCAGTACTTC
cdr3_aa: CASSAPLAGGSYEQYF